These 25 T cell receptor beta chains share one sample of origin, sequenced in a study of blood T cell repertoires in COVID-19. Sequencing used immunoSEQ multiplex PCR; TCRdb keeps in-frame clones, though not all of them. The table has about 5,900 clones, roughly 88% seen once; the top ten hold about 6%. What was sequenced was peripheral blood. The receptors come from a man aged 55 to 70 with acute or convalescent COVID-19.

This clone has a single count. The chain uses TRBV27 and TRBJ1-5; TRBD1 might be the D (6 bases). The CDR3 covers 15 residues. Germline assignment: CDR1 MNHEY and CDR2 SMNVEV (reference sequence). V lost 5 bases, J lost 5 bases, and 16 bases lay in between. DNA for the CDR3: TGTGCCAGCAGTCCGGGACACCTTGGAGATCAGCCCCAGCATTTT. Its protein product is CASSPGHLGDQPQHF.

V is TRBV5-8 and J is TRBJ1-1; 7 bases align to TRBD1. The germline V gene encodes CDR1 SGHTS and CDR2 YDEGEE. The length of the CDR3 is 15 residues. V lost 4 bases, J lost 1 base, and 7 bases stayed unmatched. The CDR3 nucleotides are TGTGCCAGCAGCCCCCGATCAGGGGGGAACACTGAAGCTTTCTTT. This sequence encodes CASSPRSGGNTEAFF.

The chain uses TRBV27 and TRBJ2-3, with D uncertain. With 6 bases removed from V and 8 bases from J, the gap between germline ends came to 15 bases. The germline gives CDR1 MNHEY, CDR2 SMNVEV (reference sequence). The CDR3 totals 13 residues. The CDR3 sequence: CASSLSEKATQYF. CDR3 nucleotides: TGTGCCAGCAGCCTCTCGGAGAAGGCTACGCAGTATTTT.

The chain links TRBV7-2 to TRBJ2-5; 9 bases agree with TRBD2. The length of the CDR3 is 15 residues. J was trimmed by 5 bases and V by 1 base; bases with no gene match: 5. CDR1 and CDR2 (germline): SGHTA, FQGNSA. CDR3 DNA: TGTGCCAGCAGCTTAGTGGCTAGCGGGACGGAGACCCAGTACTTC. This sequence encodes CASSLVASGTETQYF.

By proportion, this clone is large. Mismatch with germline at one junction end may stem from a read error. The CDR3 nucleotides read TGCGCCAGCAGTGAGTCGGGGGCAGGGGAGCACTTC. It codes for CASSESGAGEHF. The chain couples TRBV10-1 to TRBJ2-7; TRBD1 is a possible D gene (6 bases). Germline V gives CDR1 WNHNN, CDR2 SYGVQD (reference sequence). The length of the CDR3 is 12 residues.

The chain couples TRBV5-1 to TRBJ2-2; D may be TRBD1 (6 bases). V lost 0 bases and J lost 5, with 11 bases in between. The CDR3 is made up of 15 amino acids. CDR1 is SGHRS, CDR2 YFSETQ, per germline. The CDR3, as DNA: TGCGCCAGCAGCTTGGTAACAGGGTCGACCGGGGAGCTGTTTTTT. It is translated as CASSLVTGSTGELFF.

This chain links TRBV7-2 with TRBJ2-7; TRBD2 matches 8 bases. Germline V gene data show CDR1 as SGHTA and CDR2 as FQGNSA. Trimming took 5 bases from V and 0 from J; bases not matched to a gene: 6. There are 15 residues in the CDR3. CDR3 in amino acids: CASSPRGGSSYEQYF. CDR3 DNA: TGTGCCAGCAGCCCCCGGGGGGGGTCCTCCTACGAGCAGTACTTC.

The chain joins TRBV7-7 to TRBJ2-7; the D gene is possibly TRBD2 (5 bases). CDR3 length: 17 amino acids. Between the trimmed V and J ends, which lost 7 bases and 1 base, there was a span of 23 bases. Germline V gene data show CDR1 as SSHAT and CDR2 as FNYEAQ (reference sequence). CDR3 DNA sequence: TGTGCCAGCAACACCATCGGCGGGCCAGTGGTTTCCTACGAGCAGTACTTC. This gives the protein CASNTIGGPVVSYEQYF.

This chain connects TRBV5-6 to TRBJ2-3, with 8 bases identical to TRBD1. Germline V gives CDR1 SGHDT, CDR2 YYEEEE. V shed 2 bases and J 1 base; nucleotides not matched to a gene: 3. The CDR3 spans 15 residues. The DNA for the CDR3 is TGTGCCAGCAGCTTTCAGGGGGCTGGCACAGATACGCAGTATTTT. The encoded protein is CASSFQGAGTDTQYF.

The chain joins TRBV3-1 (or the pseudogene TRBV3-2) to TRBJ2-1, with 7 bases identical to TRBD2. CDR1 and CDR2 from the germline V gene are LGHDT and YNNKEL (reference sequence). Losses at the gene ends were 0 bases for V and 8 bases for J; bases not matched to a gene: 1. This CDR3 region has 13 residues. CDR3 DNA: TGTGCCAGCAGCCAAGATGGGGGGGATGAGCAGTTCTTC. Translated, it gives CASSQDGGDEQFF.

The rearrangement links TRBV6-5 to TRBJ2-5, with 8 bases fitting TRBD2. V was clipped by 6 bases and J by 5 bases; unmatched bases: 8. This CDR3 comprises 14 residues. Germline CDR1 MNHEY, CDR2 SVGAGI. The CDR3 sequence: CASRTSAVVETQYF. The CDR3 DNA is TGTGCCAGCAGGACTAGCGCCGTCGTCGAGACCCAGTACTTC.

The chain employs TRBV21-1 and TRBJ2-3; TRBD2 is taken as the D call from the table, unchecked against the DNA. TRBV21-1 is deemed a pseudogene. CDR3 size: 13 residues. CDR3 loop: CASSKAETDTQYF. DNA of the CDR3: TGTGCCAGCAGCAAAGCAGAGACAGATACGCAGTATTTT.

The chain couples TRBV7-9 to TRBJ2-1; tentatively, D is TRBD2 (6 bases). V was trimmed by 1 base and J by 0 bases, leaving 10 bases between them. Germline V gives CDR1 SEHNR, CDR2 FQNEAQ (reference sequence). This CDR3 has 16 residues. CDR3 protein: CASSLETRSSYNEQFF. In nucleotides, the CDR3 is TGTGCCAGCAGCTTAGAGACTAGAAGCTCCTACAATGAGCAGTTCTTC. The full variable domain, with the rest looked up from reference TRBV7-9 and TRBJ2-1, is DTGVSQNPRHKITKRGQNVTFRCDPISEHNRLYWYRQTLGQGPEFLTYFQNEAQLEKSRLLSDRFSAERPKGSFSTLEIQRTEQGDSAMYLCASSLETRSSYNEQFFGPGTRLTVL.

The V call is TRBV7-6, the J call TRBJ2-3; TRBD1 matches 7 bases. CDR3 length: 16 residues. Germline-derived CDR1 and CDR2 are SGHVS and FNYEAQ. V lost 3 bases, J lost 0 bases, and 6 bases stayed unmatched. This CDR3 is CASSFRQGPSTDTQYF. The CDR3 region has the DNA TGTGCCAGCAGCTTCAGACAGGGTCCTAGCACAGATACGCAGTATTTT.

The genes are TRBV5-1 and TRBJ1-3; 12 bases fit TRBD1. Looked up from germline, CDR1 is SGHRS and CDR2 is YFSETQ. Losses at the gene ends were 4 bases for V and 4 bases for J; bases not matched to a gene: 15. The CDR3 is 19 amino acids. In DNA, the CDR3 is TGCGCCAGCAGCGGGTCCCGGGACAGGGGGCGCGAATCCGGAAACACCATATATTTT. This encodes CASSGSRDRGRESGNTIYF.

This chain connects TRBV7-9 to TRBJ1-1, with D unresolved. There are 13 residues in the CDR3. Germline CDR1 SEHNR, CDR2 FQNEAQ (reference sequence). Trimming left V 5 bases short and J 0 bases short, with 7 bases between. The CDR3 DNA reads TGTGCCAGCAGCGTCGACATGAACACTGAAGCTTTCTTT. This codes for CASSVDMNTEAFF. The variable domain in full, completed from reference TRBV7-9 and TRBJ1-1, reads DTGVSQNPRHKITKRGQNVTFRCDPISEHNRLYWYRQTLGQGPEFLTYFQNEAQLEKSRLLSDRFSAERPKGSFSTLEIQRTEQGDSAMYLCASSVDMNTEAFFGQGTRLTVV.

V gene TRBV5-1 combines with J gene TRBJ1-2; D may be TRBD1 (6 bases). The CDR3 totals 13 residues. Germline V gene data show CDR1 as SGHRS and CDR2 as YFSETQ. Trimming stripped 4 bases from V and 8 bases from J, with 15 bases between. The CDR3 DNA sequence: TGCGCCAGCAGCGCAGGGGCGACGCAGGGCTACACCTTC. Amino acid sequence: CASSAGATQGYTF.

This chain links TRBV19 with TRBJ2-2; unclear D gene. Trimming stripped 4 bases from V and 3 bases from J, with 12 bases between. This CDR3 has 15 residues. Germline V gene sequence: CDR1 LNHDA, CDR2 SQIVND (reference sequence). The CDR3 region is CASSNLGLYTGELFF. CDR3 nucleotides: TGTGCCAGTAGTAACCTTGGGCTCTACACCGGGGAGCTGTTTTTT.

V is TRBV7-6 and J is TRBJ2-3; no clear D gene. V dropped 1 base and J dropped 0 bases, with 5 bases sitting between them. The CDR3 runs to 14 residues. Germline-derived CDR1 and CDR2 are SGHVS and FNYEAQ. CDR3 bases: TGTGCCAGCAGCTTAGTTCAGAGCACAGATACGCAGTATTTT. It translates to CASSLVQSTDTQYF.

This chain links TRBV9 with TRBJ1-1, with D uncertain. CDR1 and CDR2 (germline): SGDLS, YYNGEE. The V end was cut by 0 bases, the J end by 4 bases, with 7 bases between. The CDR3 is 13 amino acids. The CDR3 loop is CASSVAPLTEAFF. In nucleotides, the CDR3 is TGTGCCAGCAGCGTAGCCCCACTCACTGAAGCTTTCTTT.

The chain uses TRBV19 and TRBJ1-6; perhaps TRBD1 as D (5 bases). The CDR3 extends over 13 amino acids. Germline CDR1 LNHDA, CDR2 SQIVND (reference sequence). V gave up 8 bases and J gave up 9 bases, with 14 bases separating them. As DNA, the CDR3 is TGTGCCAGTGGGAGGGGAATGAGTTCACCCCTCCACTTT. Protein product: CASGRGMSSPLHF.

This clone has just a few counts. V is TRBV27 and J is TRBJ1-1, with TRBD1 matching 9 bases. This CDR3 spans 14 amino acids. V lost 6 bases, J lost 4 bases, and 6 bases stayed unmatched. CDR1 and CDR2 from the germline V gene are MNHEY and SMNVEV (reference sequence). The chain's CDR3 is CASSRDRVSTEAFF. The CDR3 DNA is TGTGCCAGCAGCAGGGACAGGGTCAGCACTGAAGCTTTCTTT.

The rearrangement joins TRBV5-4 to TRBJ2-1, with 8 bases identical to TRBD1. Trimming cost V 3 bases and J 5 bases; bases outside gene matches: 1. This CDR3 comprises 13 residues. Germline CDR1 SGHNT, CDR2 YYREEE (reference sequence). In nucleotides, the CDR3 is TGTGCCAGCAGCTCGGGACAGGACAATGAGCAGTTCTTC. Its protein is CASSSGQDNEQFF. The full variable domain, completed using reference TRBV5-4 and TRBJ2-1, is ETGVTQSPTHLIKTRGQQVTLRCSSQSGHNTVSWYQQALGQGPQFIFQYYREEENGRGNFPPRFSGLQFPNYSSELNVNALELDDSALYLCASSSGQDNEQFFGPGTRLTVL.

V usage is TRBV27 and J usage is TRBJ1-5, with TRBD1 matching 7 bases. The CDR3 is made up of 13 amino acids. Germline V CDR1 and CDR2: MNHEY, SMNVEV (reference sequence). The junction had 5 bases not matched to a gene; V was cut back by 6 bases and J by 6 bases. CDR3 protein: CASSLGGIQPQHF. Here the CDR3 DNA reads TGTGCCAGCAGCTTAGGGGGCATTCAGCCCCAGCATTTT.

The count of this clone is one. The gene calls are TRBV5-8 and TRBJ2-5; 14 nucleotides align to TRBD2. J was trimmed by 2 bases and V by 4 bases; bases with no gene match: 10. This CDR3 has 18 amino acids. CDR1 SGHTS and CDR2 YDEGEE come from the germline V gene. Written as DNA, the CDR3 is TGTGCCAGCAGCCCGGGGACTAGCGGGGGCCAGGGGCAAGAGACCCAGTACTTC. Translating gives CASSPGTSGGQGQETQYF.